This TCR beta chain is drawn from a study of Graves' ophthalmopathy and Graves' hyperthyroidism. V was trimmed by 4 bases and J by 3 bases, leaving 15 bases between them. This CDR3 spans 14 amino acids. Germline V gives CDR1 SQVTM, CDR2 ANQGSEA. This clonotype appeared many times. Using RNA transcripts, the TCR beta CDR3 regions were amplified. An initial RT-PCR round employing HTBI primers preceded a second-round multiplex PCR. Each CDR3 protein gets one entry after TCRdb re-called the multiplex PCR reads with MiXCR. The table has some 350,000 distinct CDR3 sequences, approximately 18% seen once; the top ten hold about 2.4%.

This receptor was obtained from an adult woman with stable Graves' hyperthyroidism. The rearrangement uses TRBV29-1 and TRBJ2-5; possibly TRBD1 or TRBD2 for D (6 bases each). Material for sequencing was peripheral blood. CDR3 in amino acids: CSVGGAGAKETQYF. The CDR3 region has the DNA TGCAGCGTTGGGGGGGCTGGAGCCAAAGAGACCCAGTACTTC.